This TCR beta chain is from a study of T cell responses to AZD1222 COVID-19 vaccine. General observations from the study: Vaccination with two AZD1222 doses was followed by a rise in Spike-specific TCR breadth and depth.

Remarks on this clone: Antigen specificity is unknown. Since a much larger clone is just one base distant, this may be a read error.

Libraries were prepared by immunoSEQ multiplex PCR; TCRdb keeps only in-frame clonotypes and omits some of them. The sample holds tens of thousands of clones, around 87% seen once. The V end lost 1 base, the J end lost 1 base, and 6 bases lay between the germline ends. This CDR3 comprises 14 residues. Germline loops: CDR1 SGHTA, CDR2 FQGNSA. This TCR was recovered from an adult who received the AZD1222 COVID-19 vaccine. The V call is TRBV7-2, the J call TRBJ2-3, with D unresolved. Specimen: peripheral blood, collected 28 days after the second AZD1222 dose. The CDR3 DNA follows: TGTGCCAGCAGCTTAGACCGGGGCACAGATACGCAGTATTTT. As protein: CASSLDRGTDTQYF. The whole variable domain, remainder taken from reference TRBV7-2 and TRBJ2-3, is GAGVSQSPSNKVTEKGKDVELRCDPISGHTALYWYRQSLGQGLEFLIYFQGNSAPDKSGLPSDRFSAERTGGSVSTLTIQRTQQEDSAVYLCASSLDRGTDTQYFGPGTRLTVL.